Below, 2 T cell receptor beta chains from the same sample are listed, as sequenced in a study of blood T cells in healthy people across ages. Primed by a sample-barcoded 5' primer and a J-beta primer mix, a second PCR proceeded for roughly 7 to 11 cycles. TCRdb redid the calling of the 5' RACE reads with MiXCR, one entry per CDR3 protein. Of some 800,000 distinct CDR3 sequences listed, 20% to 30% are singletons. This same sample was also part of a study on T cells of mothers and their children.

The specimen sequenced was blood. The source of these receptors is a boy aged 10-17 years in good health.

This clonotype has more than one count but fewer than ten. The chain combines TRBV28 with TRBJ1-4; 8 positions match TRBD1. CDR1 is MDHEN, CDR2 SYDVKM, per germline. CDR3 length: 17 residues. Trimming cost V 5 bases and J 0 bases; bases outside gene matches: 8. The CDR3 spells CASSPWTGSTTNEKLFF. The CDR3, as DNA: TGTGCCAGCAGTCCCTGGACAGGGTCAACAACTAATGAAAAACTGTTTTTT.

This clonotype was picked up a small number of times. In DNA form, the CDR3 reads TGTGCCAGCAGCTTATTTGCGGGGGAGATGGTGACCCAGTACTTC. Protein: CASSLFAGEMVTQYF. The J gene is TRBJ2-5, the V gene TRBV7-8; 7 bases map to TRBD2. V lost 2 bases and J lost 7; bases outside the gene matches: 10. From germline, CDR1 is SGHVS and CDR2 FQNEAQ. The CDR3 covers 15 residues.